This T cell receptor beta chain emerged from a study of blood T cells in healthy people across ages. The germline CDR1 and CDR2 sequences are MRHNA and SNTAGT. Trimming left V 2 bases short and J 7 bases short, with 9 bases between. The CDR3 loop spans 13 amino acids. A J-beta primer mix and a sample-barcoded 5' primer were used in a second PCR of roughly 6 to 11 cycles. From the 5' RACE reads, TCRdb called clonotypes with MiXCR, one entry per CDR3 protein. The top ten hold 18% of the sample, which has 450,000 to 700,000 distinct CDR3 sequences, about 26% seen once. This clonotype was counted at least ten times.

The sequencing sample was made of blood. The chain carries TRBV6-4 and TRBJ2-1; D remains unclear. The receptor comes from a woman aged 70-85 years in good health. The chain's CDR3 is CASSDRATNEQFF. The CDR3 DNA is TGTGCCAGCAGTGACCGGGCAACGAATGAGCAGTTCTTC.